This entry concerns a single T cell receptor (beta chain). The target antigen is unknown. CDR1 and CDR2 from the germline V gene are SGHNT and YYREEE (reference sequence). The J segment lost 7 bases and the V segment lost 1 base, leaving 11 bases of the junction unmatched. The CDR3 sequence is 16 residues long. Researchers ran the PCR with 60 Vbeta and 13 Jbeta primers. Assay used: immunoSEQ multiplex PCR; TCRdb lists only in-frame clones, some missing. Here the sample spans about 160,000 clones, more than 70% being singletons. The data derive from a study of cytomegalovirus exposure and HLA in healthy donors. The wider study: Previous work identified some 120 million unique TCR beta sequences from 150 million to 200 million T cells. Across some 400 genotyped donors, 81% landed in the Caucasian-associated ancestry cluster. Study-wide findings and caveats: In vitro experiments confirmed that a few CMV-associated chains were specific for CMV antigens.

Sampled while nominally healthy, donors likely had unrecorded immune exposures. The chain combines TRBV5-4 with TRBJ2-1; 7 bases fit TRBD2. The TCR comes from a male donor in good health and CMV-seropositive. Sequenced sample: PBMCs. The CDR3 bases are TGTGCCAGCAGCTTGCCGGTGGGAGGGCCGGGGAATGAGCAGTTCTTC. It translates to CASSLPVGGPGNEQFF.